This T cell receptor beta chain was identified during a study of CD8 T cells in Susac syndrome. Turning to the study itself: When their blood was taken, patients with Susac syndrome were therapy-naive, taking corticosteroids, or taking intravenous immunoglobulin alone.

A quantity of roughly 0.5 to 1 ug RNA underwent reverse transcription using random hexamers. The method of amplification for TCR beta CDR3 was immunoSEQ multiplex PCR, covering 54 Vbeta and 13 Jbeta. TCRdb analysed the immunoSEQ multiplex PCR reads with MiXCR anew, one entry per CDR3 protein. The repertoire holds under 200,000 distinct CDR3 sequences, with about 91% as singletons. From germline, CDR1 is SNHLY and CDR2 FYNNEI. V lost 5 bases and J lost 0, with 5 bases in between. This CDR3 is 13 amino acids long. TEMRA cells were FACS-enriched, and CD8+ and CD4+ T cells were isolated negatively. The V call is TRBV2, the J call TRBJ1-3; unclear D gene. The clonotype was recovered from a human donor with Susac syndrome. The sequencing sample was made of CD4+ T cells from PBMCs. The CDR3 region is CASSYVSGNTIYF. CDR3 bases: TGTGCCAGCAGTTACGTCTCTGGAAACACCATATATTTT.